This T cell receptor beta chain was captured by sequencing in a study of blood T cell repertoires in COVID-19. Study as a whole: Donors in the United States, Italy and Spain gave samples during acute or convalescent COVID-19. PBMCs, B-cell-depleted T cells, or T cells provided the cDNA or gDNA that made up the material.

The authors' processing: It was from reference gene primer amplification that nucleated cell counts were estimated. Clones were read by immunoSEQ multiplex PCR, and TCRdb kept only the in-frame ones, dropping some. V, J and clone size derive from that table, while D and trimming were established from the DNA sequence. In the table there are 50,000 to 75,000 clones, about 78% of which are singletons. The CDR3 totals 15 residues. Trimming removed 6 bases from V and 3 bases from J, with 16 bases in between. The germline CDR1 and CDR2 sequences are SSHAT and FNYEAQ (reference sequence). The chain couples TRBV7-7 to TRBJ2-3; D perhaps matches TRBD1 (5 bases). This clonotype was sampled from an elderly man with active or convalescent COVID-19. The sample consisted of peripheral blood. The CDR3 region is CASSSGPAQTDTQYF. The CDR3 coding sequence is TGTGCCAGCAGTTCAGGGCCTGCCCAGACAGATACGCAGTATTTT.